What follows describes a single T cell receptor (beta chain). Its matching antigen is unknown. CDR3 length: 14 amino acids. V gave up 3 bases and J gave up 4 bases, with 10 bases separating them. Germline CDR1 KGHSH, CDR2 LQKENI. This entry is derived from a study of OX40 agonist ivuxolimab in advanced cancers. At the level of the study: Intravenous ivuxolimab at 0.01 to 10 mg/kg was given to patients every 2 weeks. Those enrolled were 80% to 85% male, with a mean age of about 66 years and ages from roughly 23 to 80.

Generated by immunoSEQ multiplex PCR, the TCRdb table keeps only in-frame clones and is missing some. The sample carries under 80,000 clones, approximately 86% recorded once. General study findings and limits: CD8+ T cells (on average) carried more expanded clones than CD4+ T cells. CD4+ and CD8+ blood T cells expanded clonally by week 6 at 0.1 to 3.0 mg/kg.

The source material was CD4+ or CD8+ T cells sorted from blood, sampled in a trial of the OX40 agonist ivuxolimab. The clonotype originates from an adult with an advanced solid tumor such as melanoma, head and neck, liver or kidney cancer. The V and J genes are TRBV18 and TRBJ1-3; D remains ambiguous. CDR3: CASSPSGRGNTIYF. DNA for the CDR3: TGTGCCAGCTCACCCTCGGGGAGAGGAAACACCATATATTTT.